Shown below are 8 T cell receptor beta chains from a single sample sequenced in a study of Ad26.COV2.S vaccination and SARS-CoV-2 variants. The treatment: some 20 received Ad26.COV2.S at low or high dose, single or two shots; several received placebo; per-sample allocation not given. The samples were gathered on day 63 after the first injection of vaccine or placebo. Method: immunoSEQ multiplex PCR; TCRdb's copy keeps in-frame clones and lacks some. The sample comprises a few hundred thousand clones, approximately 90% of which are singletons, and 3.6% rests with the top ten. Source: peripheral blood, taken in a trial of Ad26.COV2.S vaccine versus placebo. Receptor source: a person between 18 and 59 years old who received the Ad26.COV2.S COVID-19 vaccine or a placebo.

The CDR3 region has the DNA TGTGCCAGCAGTTACCCATCGGGGGTGTCCTACGAGCAGTACTTC. Translation gives CASSYPSGVSYEQYF. J is TRBJ2-7 and V is TRBV7-9; the D gene is possibly TRBD2 (6 bases). With 6 bases removed from V and 1 base from J, the gap between germline ends came to 16 bases. Germline V gene sequence: CDR1 SEHNR, CDR2 FQNEAQ (reference sequence). The CDR3 has 15 amino acids. Combining the CDR3 with reference TRBV7-9 and TRBJ2-7 gives the whole variable domain DTGVSQNPRHKITKRGQNVTFRCDPISEHNRLYWYRQTLGQGPEFLTYFQNEAQLEKSRLLSDRFSAERPKGSFSTLEIQRTEQGDSAMYLCASSYPSGVSYEQYFGPGTRLTVT.

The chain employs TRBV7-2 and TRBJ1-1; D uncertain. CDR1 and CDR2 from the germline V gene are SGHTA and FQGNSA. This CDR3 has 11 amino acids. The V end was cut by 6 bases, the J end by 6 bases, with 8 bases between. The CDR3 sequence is CASREYSEAFF. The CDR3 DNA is TGTGCCAGCAGGGAATACTCTGAAGCTTTCTTT.

The CDR3 DNA reads as TGTGCCAGCAGCCGAACAGCGGGGGTGGAAGATACGCAGTATTTT. Translating it yields CASSRTAGVEDTQYF. This chain connects TRBV7-3 to TRBJ2-3, with 8 bases identical to TRBD2. The CDR3 runs 15 residues. Germline values: CDR1 SGHTA, CDR2 FQGTGA. Trimming at V came to 5 bases and at J to 5 bases, leaving 9 bases not matched to a gene.

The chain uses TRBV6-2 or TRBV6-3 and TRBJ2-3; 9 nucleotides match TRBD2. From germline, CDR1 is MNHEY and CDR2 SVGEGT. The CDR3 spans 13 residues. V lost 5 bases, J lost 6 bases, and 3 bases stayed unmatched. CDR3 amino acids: CASSERGADTQYF. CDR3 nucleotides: TGTGCCAGCAGTGAGCGGGGGGCCGATACGCAGTATTTT.

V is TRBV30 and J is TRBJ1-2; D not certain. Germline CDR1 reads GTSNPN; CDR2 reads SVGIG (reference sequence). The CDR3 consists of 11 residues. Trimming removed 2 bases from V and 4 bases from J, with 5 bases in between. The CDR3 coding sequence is TGTGCCTGGAGTCGGGTCTATGGCTACACCTTC. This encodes CAWSRVYGYTF.

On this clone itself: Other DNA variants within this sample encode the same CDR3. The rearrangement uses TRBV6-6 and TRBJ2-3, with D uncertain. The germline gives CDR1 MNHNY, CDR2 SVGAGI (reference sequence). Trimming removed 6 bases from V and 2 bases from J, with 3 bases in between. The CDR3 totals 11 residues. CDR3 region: CASRNTDTQYF. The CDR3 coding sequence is TGTGCCAGCAGAAACACAGATACGCAGTATTTT.

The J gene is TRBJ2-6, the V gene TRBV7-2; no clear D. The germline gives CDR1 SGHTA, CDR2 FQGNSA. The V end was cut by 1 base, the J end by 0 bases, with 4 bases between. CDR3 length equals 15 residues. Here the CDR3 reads CASSLGYSGANVLTF. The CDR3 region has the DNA TGTGCCAGCAGCTTAGGCTACTCTGGGGCCAACGTCCTGACTTTC.

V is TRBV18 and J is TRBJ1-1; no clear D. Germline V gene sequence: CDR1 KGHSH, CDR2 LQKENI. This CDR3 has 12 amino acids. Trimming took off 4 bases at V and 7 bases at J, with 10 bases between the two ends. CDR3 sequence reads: CASSLGSDEAFF. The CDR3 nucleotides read TGTGCCAGCTCACTAGGGTCCGATGAAGCTTTCTTT.